These T cell receptor beta chains were read from a single sample in a study of T-cell reconstitution after alpha-beta-depleted transplantation in children. TCRdb re-derived calls from the PCR reads in MiXCR, one entry per CDR3 protein. The table lists 70,000 to 95,000 distinct CDR3 sequences, 15% to 17% of them singletons. Source: PBMCs, mostly from graft donor cells, taken 180 days after TCRalphabeta/CD19-depleted stem cell transplant. These receptors were obtained from a male patient aged 2 to 9 who had a stem cell transplant for acute lymphoblastic leukemia, so the T cells may come from the graft donor. CDR3s include the opening cysteine and the closing phenylalanine or tryptophan. D genes are given only for firm matches. A row's size may be missing; if present it is once, few, many or a size class.

v_gene	d_gene	len	abundance	j_gene	CDR3aa	CDR3nt
TRBV20-1	NA	14	many	TRBJ2-5	CSAPPGQVRETQYF	TGCAGTGCTCCCCCCGGGCAGGTCCGGGAGACCCAGTACTTC
TRBV7-2	TRBD2	12	NA	TRBJ2-7	CASNFPGGEQYF	TGTGCCAGCAACTTTCCGGGGGGCGAGCAGTACTTC
TRBV7-2	NA	14	few	TRBJ1-4	CASSLRSGGEKLFF	TGTGCCAGCAGCTTACGTTCGGGGGGTGAAAAACTGTTTTTT
TRBV4-2	NA	13	few	TRBJ2-3	CASSQGATDTQYF	TGTGCCAGCAGCCAGGGCGCCACAGATACGCAGTATTTT
TRBV3-1	NA	13	few	TRBJ1-3	CASSLKATGTIYF	TGTGCCAGCAGCCTGAAAGCGACGGGGACCATATATTTT
TRBV28	NA	13	many	TRBJ2-3	CASSQLGTDTQYF	TGTGCCAGCAGTCAACTAGGCACAGATACGCAGTATTTT
TRBV20-1	TRBD1	15	NA	TRBJ1-2	CSARDADRGLYGYTF	TGCAGTGCTAGAGATGCGGACAGGGGGCTCTATGGCTACACCTTC
TRBV15	NA	14	NA	TRBJ2-5	CATTARPMRETQYF	TGTGCCACCACTGCTAGACCCATGAGGGAGACCCAGTACTTC
TRBV24-1	NA	14	NA	TRBJ2-3	CATSDWDRTDTQYF	TGTGCCACCAGTGATTGGGACCGCACAGATACGCAGTATTTT
TRBV5-4	NA	15	NA	TRBJ2-2	CASSWGGGNTGELFF	TGTGCCAGCAGCTGGGGGGGCGGGAACACCGGGGAGCTGTTTTTT
TRBV7-7	NA	13	many	TRBJ2-1	CASSLSSYNEQFF	TGTGCCAGCAGCTTGAGCTCCTACAATGAGCAGTTCTTC
TRBV18	NA	15	few	TRBJ1-1	CASSLREGWVTEAFF	TGTGCCAGCTCCCTAAGAGAGGGGTGGGTCACTGAAGCTTTCTTT
TRBV7-9	TRBD1	12	many	TRBJ2-3	CASSPDRDTQYF	TGTGCCAGCAGCCCGGACAGGGATACGCAGTATTTT
TRBV20-1	NA	15	NA	TRBJ2-7	CSAPWGRAGCYEQYF	TGCAGTGCTCCATGGGGGCGAGCGGGGTGCTACGAGCAGTACTTC
TRBV4-3	TRBD2	16	NA	TRBJ2-1	CASSQDRGGLYNEQFF	TGCGCCAGCAGCCAAGATCGGGGGGGTCTGTACAATGAGCAGTTCTTC
TRBV9	NA	16	few	TRBJ2-1	CASSVAWSGAYNEQFF	TGTGCCAGCAGCGTAGCTTGGAGCGGAGCCTACAATGAGCAGTTCTTC
TRBV20-1	NA	16	medium-sized	TRBJ2-7	CSASKSGGRQSYEQYF	TGCAGTGCTAGTAAGTCTGGCGGGCGACAGTCCTACGAGCAGTACTTC
TRBV6-2/TRBV6-3	TRBD2	18	NA	TRBJ2-4	CASSSHPERGRSKNIQYF	TGTGCCAGCAGTTCCCACCCTGAGCGGGGGCGATCCAAAAACATTCAGTACTTC
TRBV15	NA	13	NA	TRBJ2-1	CATSRDAVEGEFF	TGTGCCACCAGCAGAGATGCTGTGGAGGGGGAGTTCTTC
TRBV20-1	NA	14	few	TRBJ1-6	CSASAGQSNSPLHF	TGCAGTGCTAGTGCAGGGCAATCTAATTCACCCCTCCACTTT
TRBV7-9	NA	15	many	TRBJ2-2	CASSLADKNTGELFF	TGTGCCAGCAGCTTAGCCGACAAAAACACCGGGGAGCTGTTTTTT
TRBV12-3/TRBV12-4	NA	13	NA	TRBJ2-7	CASSFLGYDEQYF	TGTGCCAGCAGTTTCTTGGGTTACGACGAGCAGTACTTC
TRBV7-9	NA	12	NA	TRBJ1-1	CASSWGEAEAFF	TGTGCCAGCAGCTGGGGGGAGGCTGAAGCTTTCTTT
TRBV4-1	NA	13	many	TRBJ1-2	CASSQEGGYGYTF	TGCGCCAGCAGCCAAGAGGGAGGCTATGGCTACACCTTC
TRBV3-1	NA	18	NA	TRBJ2-4	CASCLNLGGARAKNIQYF	TGTGCCAGCTGTCTTAACCTCGGCGGGGCGAGAGCCAAAAACATTCAGTACTTC
TRBV4-1	NA	17	few	TRBJ1-2	CASSQVGQGMKNYGYTF	TGCGCCAGCAGCCAAGTGGGTCAGGGGATGAAGAACTATGGCTACACCTTC
TRBV7-2	TRBD1	16	few	TRBJ1-4	CASSLVGQGAVEKLFF	TGTGCCAGCAGCTTAGTAGGCCAGGGGGCGGTGGAAAAACTGTTTTTT
TRBV7-7	TRBD1	17	few	TRBJ2-5	CASSLVAGQGAEETQYF	TGTGCCAGCAGCTTAGTTGCGGGACAGGGGGCGGAGGAGACCCAGTACTTC
TRBV6-5	NA	17	few	TRBJ2-4	CASSYSRGTGYKNIQYF	TGTGCCAGCAGTTACTCGAGGGGTACAGGGTACAAAAACATTCAGTACTTC
TRBV7-9	TRBD1	15	few	TRBJ1-5	CASSSGQFGNQPQHF	TGTGCCAGCAGCTCGGGACAGTTCGGAAATCAGCCCCAGCATTTT
TRBV10-3	NA	14	few	TRBJ2-5	CAIRGTGFQETQYF	TGTGCCATCAGGGGGACGGGGTTCCAAGAGACCCAGTACTTC
TRBV7-8	NA	15	many	TRBJ1-1	CASSLEIFGVTEAFF	TGTGCCAGCAGCTTAGAGATTTTCGGGGTGACTGAAGCTTTCTTT
TRBV23-1	NA	20	NA	TRBJ2-2	CASSQSQEVEVGSGPGELFF	TGCGCCAGCAGTCAATCACAGGAGGTGGAGGTCGGTTCAGGTCCCGGGGAGCTGTTTTTT
TRBV5-1	NA	13	NA	TRBJ2-7	CASSLDSSYEQSF	TGCGCCAGCAGCTTGGACAGCTCCTACGAGCAGTCCTTC
TRBV6-1	NA	16	NA	TRBJ1-1	CASSPALLTANTEAFF	TGTGCCAGCAGCCCAGCCCTCCTGACAGCGAACACTGAAGCTTTCTTT
TRBV5-1	TRBD1	16	NA	TRBJ1-1	CASSLARDRVIAEAFF	TGCGCCAGCAGCTTGGCCCGGGACAGGGTGATCGCTGAAGCTTTCTTT
TRBV11-2	TRBD2	15	many	TRBJ2-1	CASSFFGLAANEQFF	TGTGCCAGCAGCTTCTTTGGACTAGCAGCCAATGAGCAGTTCTTC
TRBV29-1	TRBD2	15	NA	TRBJ2-2	CSVPRAGGNTGELFF	TGCAGCGTTCCTCGGGCGGGGGGTAACACCGGGGAGCTGTTTTTT
TRBV15	NA	12	NA	TRBJ1-1	CATSRLNTEAFF	TGTGCCACCAGCAGACTGAACACTGAAGCTTTCTTT
TRBV12-3/TRBV12-4	TRBD2	16	NA	TRBJ2-3	CASSLLLAGVVDTQYF	TGTGCCAGCAGTTTATTGCTAGCGGGGGTAGTAGATACGCAGTATTTT
TRBV9	TRBD1	16	NA	TRBJ2-1	CASSGPDRALRNEQFF	TGTGCCAGCAGCGGACCGGACAGGGCCTTGCGGAATGAGCAGTTCTTC
TRBV4-3	NA	13	many	TRBJ1-6	CASSQAEDSPLHF	TGCGCCAGCAGCCAGGCGGAAGACTCACCCCTCCACTTT
TRBV9	NA	15	NA	TRBJ1-2	CASSVVQGRDYGYTF	TGTGCCAGCAGCGTAGTTCAGGGGAGAGACTATGGCTACACCTTC
TRBV12-3/TRBV12-4	NA	13	few	TRBJ2-3	CASSFGYTDTQYF	TGTGCCAGCAGTTTCGGCTACACAGATACGCAGTATTTT
TRBV5-1	NA	14	many	TRBJ2-1	CASSSGSSYNEQFF	TGCGCCAGCAGCTCTGGGAGCTCCTACAATGAGCAGTTCTTC
TRBV7-8	NA	17	NA	TRBJ2-2	CASSLSLGGALTGELFF	TGTGCCAGCAGCCTTTCCCTAGGAGGGGCTCTCACCGGGGAGCTGTTTTTT
TRBV27	TRBD1	14	few	TRBJ2-1	CASSHRGPYNEQFF	TGTGCCAGCAGTCACAGGGGGCCCTACAATGAGCAGTTCTTC
TRBV7-9	TRBD1	14	NA	TRBJ2-5	CASSPQGGQETQYF	TGTGCCAGCAGCCCACAGGGGGGACAAGAGACCCAGTACTTC
TRBV13	NA	14	NA	TRBJ2-5	CASRPRGKQETQYF	TGTGCCAGCCGCCCTCGGGGGAAACAAGAGACCCAGTACTTC
TRBV12-3/TRBV12-4	NA	15	once	TRBJ1-1	CASSPAAGGTTEAFF	TGTGCCAGCAGCCCCGCAGCGGGGGGGACCACTGAAGCTTTCTTT
TRBV20-1	TRBD1	14	few	TRBJ1-1	CSAIGTVGYTEAFF	TGCAGTGCTATAGGGACAGTAGGGTACACTGAAGCTTTCTTT
TRBV9	TRBD2	18	many	TRBJ2-7	CASSVESGGSLKFYEQYF	TGTGCCAGCAGCGTAGAAAGCGGGGGGTCCCTAAAGTTCTACGAGCAGTACTTC
TRBV5-1	NA	15	few	TRBJ2-3	CASSPIITGTDTQYF	TGCGCCAGCAGCCCGATAATTACAGGGACAGATACGCAGTATTTT
TRBV5-1	TRBD1	17	few	TRBJ2-5	CASSPIGQAPNQETQYF	TGCGCCAGCAGCCCGATTGGACAGGCCCCTAATCAAGAGACCCAGTACTTC
TRBV12-3/TRBV12-4	NA	18	NA	TRBJ1-5	CASSLEGAAHDSNQPQHF	TGTGCCAGCAGTTTAGAAGGGGCGGCACACGATAGCAATCAGCCCCAGCATTTT
TRBV12-3/TRBV12-4	TRBD1	15	NA	TRBJ1-1	CASSPPGQGGTEAFF	TGTGCCAGCAGTCCCCCCGGACAGGGCGGCACTGAAGCTTTCTTT
TRBV3-1	NA	13	few	TRBJ2-7	CASSQHDTGEQYF	TGTGCCAGCAGCCAACACGACACGGGGGAGCAGTACTTC